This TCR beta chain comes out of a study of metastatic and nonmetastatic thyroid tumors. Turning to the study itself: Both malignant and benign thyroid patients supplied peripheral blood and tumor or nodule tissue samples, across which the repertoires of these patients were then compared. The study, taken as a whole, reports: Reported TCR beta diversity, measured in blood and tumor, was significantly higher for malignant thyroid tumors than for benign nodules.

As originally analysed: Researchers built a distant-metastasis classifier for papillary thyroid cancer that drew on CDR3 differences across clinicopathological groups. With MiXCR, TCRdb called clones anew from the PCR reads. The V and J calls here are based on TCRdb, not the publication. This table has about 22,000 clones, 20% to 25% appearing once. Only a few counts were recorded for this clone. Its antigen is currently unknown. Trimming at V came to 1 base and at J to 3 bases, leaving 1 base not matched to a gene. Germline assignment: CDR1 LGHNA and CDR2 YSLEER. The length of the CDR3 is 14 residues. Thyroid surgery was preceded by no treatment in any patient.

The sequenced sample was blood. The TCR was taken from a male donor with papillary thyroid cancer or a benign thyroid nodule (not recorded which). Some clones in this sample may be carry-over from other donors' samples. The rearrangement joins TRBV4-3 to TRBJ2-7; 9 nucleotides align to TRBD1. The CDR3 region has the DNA TGCGCCAGCAGCCAAGGACAGGGGGTCTACGAGCAGTACTTC. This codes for CASSQGQGVYEQYF.